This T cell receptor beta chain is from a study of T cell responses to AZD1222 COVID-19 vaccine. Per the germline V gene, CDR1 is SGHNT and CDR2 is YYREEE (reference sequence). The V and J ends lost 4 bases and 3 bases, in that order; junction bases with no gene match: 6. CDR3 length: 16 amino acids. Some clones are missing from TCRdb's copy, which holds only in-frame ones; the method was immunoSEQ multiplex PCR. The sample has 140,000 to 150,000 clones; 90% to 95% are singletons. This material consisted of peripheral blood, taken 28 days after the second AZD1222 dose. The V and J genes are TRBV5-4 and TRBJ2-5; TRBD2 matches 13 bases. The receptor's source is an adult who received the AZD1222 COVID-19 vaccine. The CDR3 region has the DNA TGTGCCAGCAGCCGACCCGGGACTAGCGGGGAAGAGACCCAGTACTTC. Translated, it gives CASSRPGTSGEETQYF.